These 10 T cell receptor beta chains came from one sample sequenced in a study of blood T cell repertoires in COVID-19. Here immunoSEQ multiplex PCR was the method, and the copy in TCRdb shows in-frame clones only, minus some. The profile shows some 200,000 clones, approximately 90% of them singletons. The material sequenced was peripheral blood. These receptors were obtained from a man aged 18 to 29 with active or convalescent COVID-19.

This clone has a handful of counts. The rearrangement links TRBV12-3 or TRBV12-4 to TRBJ1-2; perhaps TRBD1 as D (6 bases). The CDR3 has 13 residues. V was shortened by 2 bases and J by 6 bases, with 10 bases between the two germline ends. CDR3 sequence (DNA): TGTGCCAGCAGTTTAAGCCCAGGGGATGGCTACACCTTC. Residues: CASSLSPGDGYTF.

The chain carries TRBV13 and TRBJ1-2; a possible D gene is TRBD1 (6 bases). Trimming cost V 5 bases and J 8 bases, with 12 bases left between them. CDR1 PRHDT and CDR2 FYEKMQ come from the germline V gene (reference sequence). The CDR3 contains 12 residues. The CDR3 coding sequence is TGTGCCAGCAGCAGGACAGAACAGGGCTACACCTTC. Protein: CASSRTEQGYTF.

The CDR3 protein is CASSLPGETGELFF. DNA for the CDR3: TGTGCCAGCAGTTTACCGGGAGAAACCGGGGAGCTGTTTTTT. This chain links TRBV27 with TRBJ2-2; weak D call: TRBD2 (6 bases). Looked up from germline, CDR1 is MNHEY and CDR2 is SMNVEV (reference sequence). CDR3 length: 14 residues. Deletions cut 2 bases from V and 5 bases from J, with 9 bases between.

The chain combines TRBV24-1 with TRBJ2-3; TRBD2 matches at 11 bases. V dropped 0 bases and J dropped 5; count of bases not matched to a gene: 6. From germline, CDR1 is KGHDR and CDR2 SFDVKD. CDR3 length equals 17 residues. DNA of the CDR3: TGTGCCACCAGTGATTTGGCTAGCGGGGGGATCGGAGATACGCAGTATTTT. As protein: CATSDLASGGIGDTQYF.

This clone was found once. The gene calls are TRBV5-4 and TRBJ2-3; a possible D gene is TRBD2 (5 bases). The CDR3 loop spans 13 amino acids. Germline CDR1 SGHNT, CDR2 YYREEE (reference sequence). V lost 4 bases to trimming and J lost 6 bases, with 12 bases between them. The chain's CDR3 is CASSRASSDTQYF. For the CDR3, the DNA is TGTGCCAGCAGCAGAGCTAGCAGCGATACGCAGTATTTT.

This clone occurred once. The chain links TRBV4-1 to TRBJ1-3, with TRBD1 matching over 7 bases. This CDR3 is 13 amino acids long. Losses at the gene ends were 4 bases for V and 8 bases for J; bases not matched to a gene: 5. Germline CDR1 MGHRA, CDR2 YSYEKL. The CDR3 coding sequence is TGCGCCAGCAGCCCCTCGACAGGGCACACCATATATTTT. Its translation: CASSPSTGHTIYF.

The chain joins TRBV11-3 to TRBJ2-5; 10 bases fit TRBD1. V shed 1 base and J 7 bases; nucleotides not matched to a gene: 3. CDR3 length: 14 residues. Looked up from germline, CDR1 is SGHNT and CDR2 is YENEEA. The CDR3 nucleotides read TGTGCCAGCAGCTTAGTTGGGACAGGGGCGACCCAGTACTTC. Translating gives CASSLVGTGATQYF. The variable domain in full, with the rest retrieved from reference TRBV11-3 and TRBJ2-5, is EAGVVQSPRYKIIEKKQPVAFWCNPISGHNTLYWYLQNLGQGPELLIRYENEEAVDDSQLPKDRFSAERLKGVDSTLKIQPAELGDSAVYLCASSLVGTGATQYFGPGTRLLVL.

This sequence joins TRBV7-9 and TRBJ1-2; no clear D gene. This CDR3 contains 13 residues. Per germline, CDR1 SEHNR and CDR2 FQNEAQ (reference sequence). V was pared by 5 bases and J by 4 bases, with 11 bases between. In nucleotides, the CDR3 is TGTGCCAGCAGCACGCGACTGAGCTATGGCTACACCTTC. Translating it yields CASSTRLSYGYTF. The whole variable domain, remainder taken from reference TRBV7-9 and TRBJ1-2, is DTGVSQNPRHKITKRGQNVTFRCDPISEHNRLYWYRQTLGQGPEFLTYFQNEAQLEKSRLLSDRFSAERPKGSFSTLEIQRTEQGDSAMYLCASSTRLSYGYTFGSGTRLTVV.

The sample holds a few counts of this clone. The rearrangement links TRBV7-9 to TRBJ2-5; 7 bases line up with TRBD2. Trimming took 1 base from V and 4 from J; bases not matched to a gene: 15. This CDR3 has 18 residues. Germline-derived CDR1 and CDR2 are SEHNR and FQNEAQ (reference sequence). The CDR3 DNA reads TGTGCCAGCAGCTTAGGTGTCCTCAGCGGGGAGGTTGGAGAGACCCAGTACTTC. Its translation is CASSLGVLSGEVGETQYF.

The chain combines TRBV4-2 with TRBJ2-7, with TRBD2 identical over 8 bases. J was trimmed by 4 bases and V by 1 base; bases with no gene match: 3. CDR3 size: 14 residues. CDR1 and CDR2 from the germline V gene are LGHNA and YNFKEQ. Here the CDR3 reads CASSQGSGAYEQYF. The CDR3 DNA follows: TGTGCCAGCAGCCAAGGTAGCGGGGCATACGAGCAGTACTTC.